Below are 24 T cell receptor beta chains sequenced from a single sample in a study of glioma-infiltrating T cells after dendritic cell vaccination. Time point meaning: after dendritic cell vaccination, including at tumor progression/relapse. The data were produced by immunoSEQ multiplex PCR, yet TCRdb's version contains in-frame clones alone and is incomplete. The table includes roughly 100,000 clones, roughly 90% detected once. Sample: blood, taken after dendritic cell vaccination. The receptors were gathered from a human donor with glioblastoma.

The chain recombines TRBV5-1 with TRBJ2-3; 11 bases map to TRBD2. The CDR3 extends over 16 amino acids. V was clipped by 7 bases and J by 6 bases; unmatched bases: 13. Looked up from germline, CDR1 is SGHRS and CDR2 is YFSETQ. The CDR3: CASHYLAGGVGDTQYF. CDR3 nucleotides: TGCGCCAGCCACTACCTAGCGGGAGGAGTTGGGGATACGCAGTATTTT.

The V call is TRBV11-2, the J call TRBJ1-6, with D possibly TRBD1 on 6 matching bases. V was trimmed by 5 bases and J by 7 bases, leaving 15 bases between them. In germline, CDR1 is SGHAT, CDR2 FQNNGV. The CDR3 totals 15 residues. DNA of the CDR3: TGTGCCAGCAGCGGGAACAGGGCTTTCAATTCACCCCTCCACTTT. It codes for CASSGNRAFNSPLHF.

The chain is built from TRBV18 and TRBJ1-6; D not certain. This CDR3 region has 17 residues. Germline CDR1 KGHSH, CDR2 LQKENI. Trimming removed 2 bases at V and 4 bases at J, with 15 bases between. CDR3 amino acids: CASSPSLGLTYNSPLHF. The CDR3, as DNA: TGTGCCAGCTCACCATCGCTAGGACTTACTTATAATTCACCCCTCCACTTT.

The chain employs TRBV5-1 and TRBJ1-5, with unresolved D. Germline V gene sequence: CDR1 SGHRS, CDR2 YFSETQ. Deletions cut 4 bases from V and 5 bases from J, with 13 bases between. The length of the CDR3 is 14 residues. CDR3 residues: CASSPEGGDQPQHF. CDR3 in DNA: TGCGCCAGCAGCCCGGAGGGCGGAGATCAGCCCCAGCATTTT. Full variable domain (missing parts from reference TRBV5-1 and TRBJ1-5): KAGVTQTPRYLIKTRGQQVTLSCSPISGHRSVSWYQQTPGQGLQFLFEYFSETQRNKGNFPGRFSGRQFSNSRSEMNVSTLELGDSALYLCASSPEGGDQPQHFGDGTRLSIL.

The gene calls are TRBV30 and TRBJ1-2, with D perhaps TRBD1 (6 bases). The germline V gene has CDR1 GTSNPN and CDR2 SVGIG (reference sequence). CDR3 length: 13 amino acids. V was trimmed by 2 bases and J by 4 bases, leaving 11 bases between them. CDR3 nucleotide sequence: TGTGCCTGGAGTACACAGGGAAGCTATGGCTACACCTTC. This codes for CAWSTQGSYGYTF.

The chain links TRBV30 to TRBJ2-5; TRBD2 matches at 9 bases. The J call may be mistaken, given a closer DNA end match to TRBJ2-7. Germline V gene sequence: CDR1 GTSNPN, CDR2 SVGIG (reference sequence). CDR3 length equals 15 residues. The CDR3 coding sequence is TGTGCCTGGGAGGCGGGAGGGACAGTTTCCTACGAGCAGTACTTC. Its translation is CAWEAGGTVSYEQYF.

V is TRBV9 and J is TRBJ2-1; D call uncertain. V lost 1 base and J 9 bases, leaving 11 bases between the germline ends. Germline V gene lookup returns CDR1 SGDLS and CDR2 YYNGEE. There are 13 residues in the CDR3. The CDR3 reads CASSVYAPGEQFF. The CDR3 coding sequence is TGTGCCAGCAGCGTATACGCTCCCGGTGAGCAGTTCTTC.

The count of this clone is one. This chain uses TRBV30 with TRBJ1-1; 8 bases fit TRBD1. Germline V lookup: CDR1 GTSNPN, CDR2 SVGIG (reference sequence). This CDR3 has 15 residues. Trimming at V came to 1 base and at J to 3 bases, leaving 7 bases not matched to a gene. CDR3 in DNA: TGTGCCTGGAGTGCAGGACAGGGTTGGGACACTGAAGCTTTCTTT. It encodes CAWSAGQGWDTEAFF.

The rearrangement uses TRBV6-6 and TRBJ1-2; the D gene is possibly TRBD1 (6 bases). The germline V gene has CDR1 MNHNY and CDR2 SVGAGI (reference sequence). Trimming left V 6 bases short and J 4 bases short, with 12 bases between. The CDR3 has 13 residues. CDR3 coding DNA: TGTGCCAGCAGCTCCCGGGACACCTATGGCTACACCTTC. Encoded protein: CASSSRDTYGYTF.

The CDR3 DNA reads as TGTGCCACCAGCAGAGATCCCCCGGGGGGCAGGGGCGCCTGGGGCTACACCTTC. This translates into CATSRDPPGGRGAWGYTF. The rearrangement joins TRBV15 to TRBJ1-2; tentatively, D is TRBD1 (6 bases). Germline V gene lookup returns CDR1 LNHNV and CDR2 YYDKDF (reference sequence). The CDR3 loop spans 18 amino acids. V dropped 0 bases and J dropped 8 bases, with 25 bases sitting between them.

The chain uses TRBV4-1 and TRBJ1-4; maybe TRBD1 (5 bases). Germline loops: CDR1 MGHRA, CDR2 YSYEKL. The ends were cut back, 0 bases at V and 8 bases at J, with 10 bases in the middle. The CDR3 has 14 residues. CDR3 coding DNA: TGCGCCAGCAGCCAAGATCCGGGGGGAGAAAAACTGTTTTTT. Translation: CASSQDPGGEKLFF.

This clone was seen more than once but under ten times. The chain combines TRBV2 with TRBJ1-1; no firm D call. CDR1 SNHLY and CDR2 FYNNEI come from the germline V gene. The CDR3 runs 13 residues. Trimming took 8 bases from V and 1 from J, leaving 11 bases between them. CDR3 bases: TGTGCCAGCTTGTTTTGGAGGAACACTGAAGCTTTCTTT. Translated, it gives CASLFWRNTEAFF. Complete variable domain (other parts from reference TRBV2 and TRBJ1-1): EPEVTQTPSHQVTQMGQEVILRCVPISNHLYFYWYRQILGQKVEFLVSFYNNEISEKSEIFDDQFSVERPDGSNFTLKIRSTKLEDSAMYFCASLFWRNTEAFFGQGTRLTVV.

The chain employs TRBV6-1 and TRBJ1-5; 9 bases fit TRBD1. The germline V gene encodes CDR1 MNHNS and CDR2 SASEGT. The CDR3 has 14 residues. After removal of 3 bases from V and 5 bases from J, the junction contained 2 bases not matched to a gene. CDR3 in amino acids: CASSDWTGDQPQHF. CDR3 sequence (DNA): TGTGCCAGCAGTGATTGGACAGGGGATCAGCCCCAGCATTTT.

The chain has TRBV2 and TRBJ2-3, with 11 positions matching TRBD2. The CDR3 spans 18 residues. The junction had 17 bases not matched to a gene; V was cut back by 10 bases and J by 2 bases. CDR1 and CDR2 (germline): SNHLY, FYNNEI. Here the CDR3 reads CATISPGLADQSTDTQYF. The CDR3 region has the DNA TGTGCCACCATCAGTCCGGGACTAGCGGACCAATCCACAGATACGCAGTATTTT. Based on the CDR3 plus reference TRBV2 and TRBJ2-3, the full variable domain is EPEVTQTPSHQVTQMGQEVILRCVPISNHLYFYWYRQILGQKVEFLVSFYNNEISEKSEIFDDQFSVERPDGSNFTLKIRSTKLEDSAMYFCATISPGLADQSTDTQYFGPGTRLTVL.

The J gene is TRBJ2-7, the V gene TRBV7-2, with D possibly matching TRBD2 (5 bases). Germline V gene data show CDR1 as SGHTA and CDR2 as FQGNSA. V was shortened by 8 bases and J by 4 bases, with 6 bases between the two germline ends. The CDR3 is 10 residues long. DNA of the CDR3: TGTGCCAGCGGGGAGTACGAGCAGTACTTC. Translation: CASGEYEQYF.

The chain is built from TRBV7-9 and TRBJ2-7; 11 positions agree with TRBD2. J gave up 1 base and V 5 bases, and 1 base lay outside the gene matches. CDR1 is SEHNR, CDR2 FQNEAQ, per germline (reference sequence). This CDR3 is built from 14 residues. The CDR3 DNA reads as TGTGCCAGCAGCAGACTAGCGGGGTCCTACGAGCAGTACTTC. Translated, it gives CASSRLAGSYEQYF.

This clone came up once. CDR3 nucleotide sequence: TGCAGCGTCAGACAGGGGGATCAGCCCCAGCATTTT. Encoded protein: CSVRQGDQPQHF. The genes are TRBV29-1 and TRBJ1-5; 9 bases fit TRBD1. The CDR3 is 12 amino acids. J was trimmed by 5 bases and V by 6 bases; bases with no gene match: 2. Germline V gene data show CDR1 as SQVTM and CDR2 as ANQGSEA.

The chain recombines TRBV7-9 with TRBJ1-2, with D perhaps TRBD1 (5 bases). Germline assignment: CDR1 SEHNR and CDR2 FQNEAQ (reference sequence). V lost 1 base to trimming and J lost 4 bases, with 7 bases between them. This CDR3 region has 13 residues. This CDR3 reads CASSLGQTYGYTF. CDR3 DNA: TGTGCCAGCAGCTTAGGACAGACCTATGGCTACACCTTC.

The chain joins TRBV19 to TRBJ1-3; the match to TRBD1 covers 10 bases. The V gene's germline CDR1 is LNHDA and CDR2 SQIVND (reference sequence). V lost 1 base to trimming and J lost 0 bases; unmatched junction nucleotides: 0. This CDR3 is built from 16 residues. This chain's CDR3 is CASSIGQGASGNTIYF. CDR3 nucleotides: TGTGCCAGTAGTATAGGACAGGGGGCCTCTGGAAACACCATATATTTT.

The chain links TRBV5-1 to TRBJ1-2; D gene ambiguous. Germline V gene sequence: CDR1 SGHRS, CDR2 YFSETQ. V was pared by 4 bases and J by 4 bases, with 11 bases between. The CDR3 runs to 13 residues. The CDR3 is CASSVGIAYGYTF. The DNA of the CDR3 is TGCGCCAGCAGCGTTGGAATAGCCTATGGCTACACCTTC.

The chain uses TRBV5-6 and TRBJ1-5, with a possible D match to TRBD1 (6 bases). The CDR3 is 15 amino acids. Trimming shortened V by 0 bases and J by 3 bases, and 10 bases separated the two germline ends. Germline V gene data show CDR1 as SGHDT and CDR2 as YYEEEE. CDR3 sequence: CASSLGGTINQPQHF. The CDR3 DNA follows: TGTGCCAGCAGCTTGGGTGGGACAATCAATCAGCCCCAGCATTTT.

The J gene is TRBJ2-7, the V gene TRBV27; 10 nucleotides align to TRBD1. The CDR3 extends over 17 amino acids. V lost 4 bases and J lost 3; bases outside the gene matches: 12. Germline values: CDR1 MNHEY, CDR2 SMNVEV (reference sequence). The CDR3: CASSSSFPGQGLYEQYF. CDR3 bases: TGTGCCAGCAGTTCCTCGTTCCCGGGACAGGGGCTCTACGAGCAGTACTTC.

The chain uses TRBV7-8 and TRBJ2-3, with 7 bases that match TRBD1. Germline V gives CDR1 SGHVS, CDR2 FQNEAQ. The length of the CDR3 is 16 residues. The ends lost 1 base at V and 0 bases at J; junction bases unmatched: 4. The CDR3 coding sequence is TGTGCCAGCAGCTTAGGGGACAGAACTAGCACAGATACGCAGTATTTT. It specifies CASSLGDRTSTDTQYF.

The J gene is TRBJ2-2, the V gene TRBV5-1; D possibly corresponds to TRBD2 (6 bases). The CDR3 has 15 amino acids. Germline V gives CDR1 SGHRS, CDR2 YFSETQ. Trimming removed 7 bases from V and 6 bases from J, with 19 bases in between. CDR3 region: CASSSGVAGPGELFF. CDR3 coding DNA: TGCGCCAGCTCATCCGGAGTGGCGGGACCCGGGGAGCTGTTTTTT.